Listed here is a single T cell receptor (beta chain). Germline V lookup: CDR1 LGHDT, CDR2 YNNKEL (reference sequence). The ends lost 2 bases at V and 6 bases at J; junction bases unmatched: 8. CDR3 length: 17 amino acids. Here immunoSEQ multiplex PCR was the method, and the copy in TCRdb shows in-frame clones only, minus some. The top ten clones hold more than 0.95% of a sample with about 360,000 clones, more than 65% of them seen once. The entry originates in a study of blood T cell repertoires in COVID-19. Study information: Sites in the United States, Italy and Spain provided acute and convalescent COVID-19 samples. The cDNA or gDNA used as material had been derived from T cells, B-cell-depleted T cells, or PBMCs.

The chain uses TRBV3-1 (or the pseudogene TRBV3-2) and TRBJ2-1; TRBD2 aligns across 12 bases. This TCR was sampled from a human donor with acute or convalescent COVID-19. The donor label of this sample is uncertain. Sequencing used peripheral blood. The DNA of the CDR3 is TGTGCCAGCAGCCAACGTGGACTAGCGGGAACCTTCAATGAGCAGTTCTTC. Translated, it gives CASSQRGLAGTFNEQFF.